Listed here is a single T cell receptor (beta chain). The record originates from a study of blood T cell repertoires in COVID-19. Study details: T cells, B-cell-depleted T cells, or PBMCs provided the cDNA or gDNA that served as material.

Recovered participants had two consecutive negative NP/OP PCR tests, healthcare professional clearance, or symptom resolution. In the authors' methods: Using reference gene primer amplification, nucleated cell counts were estimated. TCRdb keeps only in-frame clones here, not all; method: immunoSEQ multiplex PCR. From that table come the V and J calls and clone size; the DNA was used to work out D and trimming. The repertoire has approximately 280,000 clones, approximately 86% of them found once; the top ten carry under 3%. The source material was PBMCs or T cells enriched from blood (not recorded which). The receptor was isolated from a woman between 18 and 30 years old who had recovered from COVID-19.

The CDR3 region has the DNA TGTGCCAGCTCACGGGACACCGGAAACACCATATATTTT. Its translation is CASSRDTGNTIYF. The V and J genes are TRBV18 and TRBJ1-3; D perhaps matches TRBD1 (6 bases). Germline CDR1 is KGHSH and CDR2 is LQKENI. V lost 4 bases and J lost 4, with 8 bases in between. The CDR3 sequence is 13 residues long.